In its sample, the clone carrying this T cell receptor beta chain was seen a few times. J lost 4 bases, V lost 6 bases, and 14 bases had no gene match. CDR3 length equals 16 residues. The germline gives CDR1 MDHEN, CDR2 SYDVKM. The investigators amplified TCR beta CDR3 regions from RNA transcripts. The TCR CDR3 was amplified in a first-round RT-PCR using the HTBI primer set. TCRdb ran MiXCR on the multiplex PCR reads and lists one entry per CDR3 protein. This table holds a few hundred thousand distinct CDR3 sequences, approximately 14% found once. These data belong to a study of T cells in Graves' hyperthyroidism and ophthalmopathy.

The sample was blood. The receptor was isolated from a woman aged 40 to 49 with Graves' hyperthyroidism that later progressed to Graves' ophthalmopathy. V usage is TRBV28 and J usage is TRBJ2-7, with 8 bases matching TRBD1. The CDR3 DNA follows: TGTGCCAGCAGCCGACAGGGGCCGGTCGTCGATTACGAGCAGTACTTC. This codes for CASSRQGPVVDYEQYF.